These 25 T cell receptor beta chains were all obtained from the same sample, sequenced in a study of beta chain features in type 1 diabetes. Overall study results and limits: When Type 1 diabetes patients were examined, their TCRB CDR3s proved moderately but significantly shorter in all four CD4+ subsets.

Their antigen targets remain unknown. cDNA synthesis used the whole RNA isolate, giving expressed TCRB sequences. Clones were read by immunoSEQ multiplex PCR, and TCRdb kept only the in-frame ones, dropping some. The sample records just over 25,000 clones, 49% being singletons. The sample consisted of stem cell memory CD4+ T cells from blood. All receptors derive from a man younger than 45 with type 1 diabetes.

This chain links TRBV19 with TRBJ2-1, with TRBD1 as a possible D gene (5 bases). The V gene lost 7 bases and the J gene lost 0 bases, with 25 bases spanning the gap. CDR1 is LNHDA, CDR2 SQIVND, per germline (reference sequence). This CDR3 is built from 19 residues. CDR3 DNA: TGTGCCAGTACAGTGCGGCCAGGGTCCCTGAGGAGCTCCTACAATGAGCAGTTCTTC. This gives the protein CASTVRPGSLRSSYNEQFF.

V gene TRBV9 combines with J gene TRBJ2-3; perhaps TRBD2 as D (6 bases). V was pared by 4 bases and J by 1 base, with 19 bases between. Germline-derived CDR1 and CDR2 are SGDLS and YYNGEE. This CDR3 comprises 17 residues. DNA for the CDR3: TGTGCCAGCAGCTTCAACCAGGGCGGGATCGGCACAGATACGCAGTATTTT. As protein: CASSFNQGGIGTDTQYF.

The V and J genes are TRBV5-1 and TRBJ2-3; possible D gene TRBD2, 6 bases. Deletions cut 3 bases from V and 5 bases from J, with 13 bases between. This CDR3 is built from 14 residues. CDR1 and CDR2 (germline): SGHRS, YFSETQ. The CDR3 is CASSSGTREDTQYF. CDR3 nucleotide sequence: TGCGCCAGCAGCTCCGGGACTCGGGAAGATACGCAGTATTTT.

The chain links TRBV19 to TRBJ2-5; 7 bases are shared with TRBD2. CDR1 is LNHDA and CDR2 is SQIVND in the germline V gene (reference sequence). The CDR3 runs to 15 residues. J gave up 0 bases and V 4 bases, and 5 bases lay outside the gene matches. The CDR3 sequence: CASSTSGPNQETQYF. CDR3 nucleotides: TGTGCCAGTAGTACTAGCGGTCCCAACCAAGAGACCCAGTACTTC. The whole variable domain, remainder taken from reference TRBV19 and TRBJ2-5, is DGGITQSPKYLFRKEGQNVTLSCEQNLNHDAMYWYRQDPGQGLRLIYYSQIVNDFQKGDIAEGYSVSREKKESFPLTVTSAQKNPTAFYLCASSTSGPNQETQYFGPGTRLLVL.

This clone has only a few counts. V gene TRBV2 combines with J gene TRBJ1-5, with 7 bases fitting TRBD1. This CDR3 has 15 residues. V was pared by 4 bases and J by 3 bases, with 6 bases of the junction left unmatched. CDR1 is SNHLY and CDR2 is FYNNEI in the germline V gene. Written as DNA, the CDR3 is TGTGCCAGCAGTGTTGAGGGACAGCACAATCAGCCCCAGCATTTT. Its translation: CASSVEGQHNQPQHF.

This clone was found a few times. J is TRBJ1-5 and V is TRBV30, with D uncertain. The V end lost 1 base, the J end lost 5 bases, and 12 bases lay between the germline ends. This CDR3 spans 14 amino acids. The germline gives CDR1 GTSNPN, CDR2 SVGIG (reference sequence). As DNA, the CDR3 is TGTGCCTGGAGTGGCGGGAACAGAGATCAGCCCCAGCATTTT. Protein product: CAWSGGNRDQPQHF.

This chain joins TRBV7-2 and TRBJ2-7; 8 positions agree with TRBD2. The CDR3 extends over 15 amino acids. Unmatched junction bases numbered 14, after V lost 6 bases and J lost 7 bases. Per the germline V gene, CDR1 is SGHTA and CDR2 is FQGNSA. CDR3 amino acids: CASSSAPWAGGEQYF. The CDR3, as DNA: TGTGCCAGCAGTTCCGCCCCGTGGGCGGGAGGTGAGCAGTACTTC.

The chain links TRBV5-1 to TRBJ2-6; TRBD2 might be the D (6 bases). The V end lost 4 bases, the J end lost 0 bases, and 11 bases lay between the germline ends. Germline CDR1 SGHRS, CDR2 YFSETQ. The CDR3 runs to 16 residues. The CDR3 sequence is CASSAGRSSGANVLTF. The CDR3 DNA reads as TGCGCCAGCAGCGCGGGAAGGAGCTCTGGGGCCAACGTCCTGACTTTC.

This clone was counted between two and nine times. The chain links TRBV6-1 to TRBJ2-1; 10 bases are a match to TRBD2. Germline lookup yields CDR1 MNHNS and CDR2 SASEGT. This CDR3 has 14 amino acids. V shed 6 bases, J shed 7 bases, and the junction held 6 bases outside the gene matches. This chain's CDR3 is CASRQREGRNEQFF. CDR3 sequence (DNA): TGTGCCAGCAGACAGCGGGAGGGGCGGAATGAGCAGTTCTTC.

The V gene is TRBV5-1, the J gene TRBJ2-6, with 7 bases fitting TRBD1. CDR1 and CDR2 from the germline V gene are SGHRS and YFSETQ. J lost 1 base, V lost 4 bases, and 20 bases had no gene match. There are 21 residues in the CDR3. The CDR3 nucleotides are TGCGCCAGCAGCATGACCCCTCTGATAACAGGGGCGGCGTCTGGGGCCAACGTCCTGACTTTC. Translation gives CASSMTPLITGAASGANVLTF.

V gene TRBV10-3 combines with J gene TRBJ2-1; the match to TRBD2 covers 7 bases. The V gene end was trimmed by 0 bases and the J gene end by 7 bases; junction bases not matched to a gene: 9. The CDR3 has 16 amino acids. From germline, CDR1 is ENHRY and CDR2 SYGVKD. The chain's CDR3 is CAISESKGGPSNEQFF. The CDR3, as DNA: TGTGCCATCAGTGAGTCGAAGGGAGGGCCTTCGAATGAGCAGTTCTTC.

This sequence joins TRBV5-1 and TRBJ2-7; 8 nucleotides match TRBD2. Trimming cost V 4 bases and J 2 bases; bases outside gene matches: 11. Germline assignment: CDR1 SGHRS and CDR2 YFSETQ. The CDR3 has 16 amino acids. DNA of the CDR3: TGCGCCAGCAGCCTTGGGCCGACGGGAGGGACCTACGAGCAGTACTTC. This codes for CASSLGPTGGTYEQYF.

This clone was seen only a few times. The genes are TRBV10-3 and TRBJ2-7, with 9 positions matching TRBD1. Trimming took 3 bases from V and 2 from J; bases not matched to a gene: 5. Per the germline V gene, CDR1 is ENHRY and CDR2 is SYGVKD. The CDR3 consists of 15 residues. The CDR3 coding sequence is TGTGCCATCAGTGAACCGGGACAGGGTACCTACGAGCAGTACTTC. As protein: CAISEPGQGTYEQYF.

This clone was detected only once. The V gene is TRBV6-1, the J gene TRBJ2-1, with 9 bases matching TRBD2. In germline, CDR1 is MNHNS, CDR2 SASEGT. The V segment lost 4 bases and the J segment 14 bases; nucleotides outside the gene matches: 18. This CDR3 is built from 16 residues. The CDR3 DNA sequence: TGTGCCAGCAGTGCCGGACTAGCGCTCCTCCAAGGTAAAGAGTTCTTC. Its protein is CASSAGLALLQGKEFF.

About this clone: The junction does not match germline at one end; this may be a read error. The chain employs TRBV7-6 and TRBJ2-7; TRBD2 agrees at 9 bases. The germline V gene has CDR1 SGHVS and CDR2 FNYEAQ. This CDR3 spans 14 amino acids. CDR3 in DNA: TGTGCCAGCAGCCTAGCGGGGCAGACGAGGGAGCAGTACTTC. Translating gives CASSLAGQTREQYF.

V and J are TRBV7-2 and TRBJ1-5; D possibly corresponds to TRBD1 (5 bases). Deletions cut 4 bases from V and 3 bases from J, with 13 bases between. This CDR3 has 15 amino acids. Germline V gene lookup returns CDR1 SGHTA and CDR2 FQGNSA. The CDR3 bases are TGTGCCAGCAGCTCACGGTGGGGACTCAATCAGCCCCAGCATTTT. It yields the protein CASSSRWGLNQPQHF.

The chain is built from TRBV10-3 and TRBJ2-1; possibly TRBD2 for D (6 bases). The CDR3 is made up of 12 amino acids. Trimming shortened V by 10 bases and J by 9 bases, and 16 bases separated the two germline ends. Looked up from germline, CDR1 is ENHRY and CDR2 is SYGVKD. CDR3 nucleotides: TGTGCCACCGGTGGGGGACTCGGTGAGCAGTTCTTC. Translation: CATGGGLGEQFF.

The chain uses TRBV11-2 and TRBJ2-1, with TRBD1 as a possible D gene (6 bases). Germline lookup yields CDR1 SGHAT and CDR2 FQNNGV. V was pared by 5 bases and J by 2 bases, with 10 bases between. CDR3 size: 14 residues. The DNA for the CDR3 is TGTGCCAGCAGCCGACAGGCGACCTACAATGAGCAGTTCTTC. Translation: CASSRQATYNEQFF.

V is TRBV6-5 and J is TRBJ2-1; D not resolved. V was shortened by 6 bases and J by 9 bases, with 12 bases between the two germline ends. This CDR3 spans 12 amino acids. Germline CDR1 and CDR2: MNHEY and SVGAGI. The CDR3 loop is CASSQRLGEQFF. The CDR3 nucleotides read TGTGCCAGCAGCCAGAGGCTGGGTGAGCAGTTCTTC.

The CDR3 region has the DNA TGTGCCAGCAGTTACTCCGGGACAGGGGACACAGATACGCAGTATTTT. As protein: CASSYSGTGDTDTQYF. The rearrangement links TRBV6-5 to TRBJ2-3; 10 nucleotides agree with TRBD1. Germline V gives CDR1 MNHEY, CDR2 SVGAGI. Losses at the gene ends were 0 bases for V and 2 bases for J; bases not matched to a gene: 2. This CDR3 has 16 residues.

V usage is TRBV5-1 and J usage is TRBJ2-1, with a possible D match to TRBD2 (5 bases). The CDR3 covers 12 residues. Trimming removed 2 bases at V and 6 bases at J, with 6 bases between. Germline V CDR1 and CDR2: SGHRS, YFSETQ. The CDR3 loop reads CASSFEGNEQFF. The CDR3 DNA sequence: TGCGCCAGCAGCTTTGAGGGCAATGAGCAGTTCTTC.

The rearrangement uses TRBV11-2 and TRBJ2-7; 8 bases align to TRBD1. CDR1 is SGHAT, CDR2 FQNNGV, per germline. The CDR3 is made up of 15 amino acids. V was clipped by 4 bases and J by 2 bases; unmatched bases: 7. The CDR3 nucleotides read TGTGCCAGCAGCTCCGGGACAGGTGGAACCTACGAGCAGTACTTC. Amino acid sequence: CASSSGTGGTYEQYF.

J is TRBJ2-5 and V is TRBV5-6, with 8 bases lining up with TRBD2. With 0 bases clipped from V and 4 bases from J, the junction kept 5 bases outside the gene matches. The CDR3 is 15 amino acids. CDR1 is SGHDT and CDR2 is YYEEEE in the germline V gene. The CDR3 DNA reads as TGTGCCAGCAGCTTGGAACCAACTAGCGGAGAGACCCAGTACTTC. This translates into CASSLEPTSGETQYF.

A few counts support this clone. The rearrangement joins TRBV29-1 to TRBJ2-7; the match to TRBD2 covers 11 bases. V was clipped by 3 bases and J by 3 bases; unmatched bases: 1. In germline, CDR1 is SQVTM, CDR2 ANQGSEA. The CDR3 has 13 residues. CDR3 nucleotides: TGCAGCGTTGAGGGACTAGCGGACTACGAGCAGTACTTC. Its translation: CSVEGLADYEQYF.

The V gene is TRBV11-2, the J gene TRBJ2-1, with a weak D call TRBD1 (5 bases). Germline V gene data show CDR1 as SGHAT and CDR2 as FQNNGV. V was cut by 0 bases and J by 4 bases, with 10 bases left in between. This CDR3 spans 15 amino acids. CDR3 sequence reads: CASSLDRASYNEQFF. The CDR3 DNA is TGTGCCAGCAGCTTAGACAGGGCAAGTTACAATGAGCAGTTCTTC.